These 17 T cell receptor beta chains were all obtained from the same sample, sequenced in a study of cytomegalovirus exposure and HLA in healthy donors. It was with 60 Vbeta and 13 Jbeta primers that the PCR ran. The repertoire was sequenced with immunoSEQ multiplex PCR; TCRdb's copy has only in-frame clones and lacks some. The sample includes under 70,000 clones, around 63% of them seen just once. Sequencing input: PBMCs. These receptors all come from a young woman in good health and CMV-seronegative.

Comment on this clone: Other DNA sequences in the same sample also yield this CDR3. V gene TRBV11-3 combines with J gene TRBJ2-2; maybe TRBD2 (6 bases). This CDR3 comprises 15 residues. V was trimmed by 1 base and J by 0 bases, leaving 6 bases between them. CDR1 SGHNT and CDR2 YENEEA come from the germline V gene. The DNA of the CDR3 is TGTGCCAGCAGCTTAGGGGGGGCGAACACCGGGGAGCTGTTTTTT. Translated, it gives CASSLGGANTGELFF.

The chain combines TRBV9 with TRBJ1-1; D is uncertain. This CDR3 has 14 amino acids. V was pared by 4 bases and J by 4 bases, with 14 bases between. In germline, CDR1 is SGDLS, CDR2 YYNGEE. The CDR3 region is CASSPQETGTEAFF. The CDR3 DNA sequence: TGTGCCAGCAGCCCCCAAGAAACTGGCACTGAAGCTTTCTTT.

The chain is built from TRBV30 and TRBJ2-2; weak D call: TRBD2 (6 bases). Germline V gives CDR1 GTSNPN, CDR2 SVGIG (reference sequence). Trimming took off 5 bases at V and 6 bases at J, with 13 bases between the two ends. This CDR3 has 13 residues. CDR3 coding DNA: TGTGCCTGGCTTTCTGGAGGGGCCGGGGAGCTGTTTTTT. Translated, it gives CAWLSGGAGELFF.

This chain links TRBV4-3 with TRBJ1-4, with TRBD1 matching over 10 bases. V was pared by 0 bases and J by 7 bases, with 5 bases of the junction left unmatched. Germline CDR1 is LGHNA and CDR2 is YSLEER. This CDR3 has 16 residues. CDR3 amino acids: CASSQDIDRGLEKLFF. The CDR3, as DNA: TGCGCCAGCAGCCAAGATATCGACAGGGGGCTTGAAAAACTGTTTTTT.

This sequence joins TRBV12-5 and TRBJ2-7; D not resolved. From germline, CDR1 is LGHNT and CDR2 FRNRAP. The CDR3 spans 18 residues. Trimming removed 0 bases from V and 0 bases from J, with 18 bases in between. This CDR3 reads CASGLVFGRVGHSYEQYF. The CDR3 nucleotides read TGTGCTAGTGGTTTGGTATTTGGTCGGGTAGGTCACTCCTACGAGCAGTACTTC. The whole variable domain, filled in from reference TRBV12-5 and TRBJ2-7, reads DARVTQTPRHKVTEMGQEVTMRCQPILGHNTVFWYRQTMMQGLELLAYFRNRAPLDDSGMPKDRFSAEMPDATLATLKIQPSEPRDSAVYFCASGLVFGRVGHSYEQYFGPGTRLTVT.

V usage is TRBV7-2 and J usage is TRBJ2-2; 9 bases match TRBD1. This CDR3 spans 15 amino acids. Trimming took 6 bases from V and 3 from J; bases not matched to a gene: 5. Germline assignment: CDR1 SGHTA and CDR2 FQGNSA. As DNA, the CDR3 is TGTGCCAGCAGTCAGGACAGGGGATACACCGGGGAGCTGTTTTTT. Amino acid sequence: CASSQDRGYTGELFF.

The V gene is TRBV7-3, the J gene TRBJ1-2, with TRBD1 identical over 9 bases. The CDR3 contains 17 residues. Trimming took 2 bases from V and 0 from J; bases not matched to a gene: 7. The germline V gene encodes CDR1 SGHTA and CDR2 FQGTGA. The CDR3 bases are TGTGCCAGCAGCTTACTTTGGACAGGGGCCACTAACTATGGCTACACCTTC. It specifies CASSLLWTGATNYGYTF.

This clone turned up a few times. The chain combines TRBV7-9 with TRBJ2-2; TRBD2 aligns across 9 bases. This CDR3 region has 14 residues. J lost 7 bases, V lost 5 bases, and 5 bases had no gene match. Germline CDR1 is SEHNR and CDR2 is FQNEAQ (reference sequence). The CDR3 DNA reads TGTGCCAGCAGCGCCGGGACTAGCCGCGGGGAGCTGTTTTTT. Protein: CASSAGTSRGELFF.

This clone was seen only once. This chain links TRBV12-2 with TRBJ1-6. TRBV12-2 is marked as a pseudogene. The CDR3 consists of 17 residues. In DNA, the CDR3 is TGTGCAAGTCGCTTTTATCCCTTATGGCCCGGGAATTCACCCCTCCACTTT. This translates into CASRFYPLWPGNSPLHF.

This clone was observed a few times. Other DNA sequences in the same sample also yield this CDR3. The V gene is TRBV6-1, the J gene TRBJ1-1, with 7 bases matching TRBD1. The CDR3 loop spans 15 amino acids. Germline lookup yields CDR1 MNHNS and CDR2 SASEGT. The V segment lost 2 bases and the J segment 0 bases; nucleotides outside the gene matches: 3. The CDR3 DNA reads TGTGCCAGCAGTGAAATGGGACAGCTGAACACTGAAGCTTTCTTT. Protein: CASSEMGQLNTEAFF.

V usage is TRBV30 and J usage is TRBJ2-5, with a tentative D call TRBD2 (7 bases). With 5 bases removed from V and 5 bases from J, the gap between germline ends came to 15 bases. The CDR3 is 13 residues long. Germline-derived CDR1 and CDR2 are GTSNPN and SVGIG (reference sequence). The CDR3 DNA reads as TGTGCCTGGGTGGGGGGGGGCAAGGAGACCCAGTACTTC. Translation: CAWVGGGKETQYF.

This chain connects TRBV5-4 to TRBJ1-2, with 10 nucleotides matching TRBD1. Germline V gene sequence: CDR1 SGHNT, CDR2 YYREEE (reference sequence). This CDR3 comprises 16 residues. Trimming took 4 bases from V and 7 from J; bases not matched to a gene: 13. The CDR3 sequence: CASSQSSGTGERGYTF. Here the CDR3 DNA reads TGTGCCAGCAGCCAATCATCCGGGACAGGGGAACGTGGCTACACCTTC.

This clone was counted only a few times. The chain couples TRBV6-1 to TRBJ1-2, with TRBD1 as a possible D gene (5 bases). Germline assignment: CDR1 MNHNS and CDR2 SASEGT. This CDR3 spans 16 amino acids. Trimming pared 0 bases from V and 5 bases from J, leaving 16 bases between. The CDR3 sequence: CASSEAQGSAGYGYTF. The CDR3 DNA sequence: TGTGCCAGCAGTGAAGCGCAGGGATCCGCGGGATATGGCTACACCTTC.

The V call is TRBV10-3, the J call TRBJ1-1, with 9 nucleotides matching TRBD1. The CDR3 consists of 14 residues. V was pared by 6 bases and J by 4 bases, with 6 bases of the junction left unmatched. From germline, CDR1 is ENHRY and CDR2 SYGVKD. CDR3 amino acids: CAIRRDRVPTEAFF. The CDR3 region has the DNA TGTGCCATCAGGAGGGACAGGGTCCCCACTGAAGCTTTCTTT.

Only a few counts were recorded for this clone. The rearrangement links TRBV10-3 to TRBJ2-3, with 11 bases matching TRBD1. The germline gives CDR1 ENHRY, CDR2 SYGVKD. J lost 2 bases, V lost 6 bases, and 1 base had no gene match. CDR3 size: 14 residues. This CDR3 reads CAIRGQGVTDTQYF. CDR3 nucleotides: TGTGCCATCAGGGGACAGGGGGTCACAGATACGCAGTATTTT.

This sequence joins TRBV13 and TRBJ2-3; TRBD2 might be the D (5 bases). The CDR3 sequence is 16 residues long. V gave up 1 base and J gave up 0 bases, with 11 bases separating them. Germline values: CDR1 PRHDT, CDR2 FYEKMQ (reference sequence). CDR3 amino acids: CASSLAGLASTDTQYF. DNA for the CDR3: TGTGCCAGCAGCTTAGCCGGACTCGCTAGCACAGATACGCAGTATTTT.

Here the CDR3 reads CASAWLAGNQPQHF. The DNA of the CDR3 is TGTGCCAGCGCCTGGTTGGCGGGCAATCAGCCCCAGCATTTT. The rearrangement uses TRBV7-8 and TRBJ1-5; D is uncertain. V dropped 8 bases and J dropped 2 bases, with 13 bases sitting between them. The length of the CDR3 is 14 residues. CDR1 and CDR2 from the germline V gene are SGHVS and FQNEAQ.